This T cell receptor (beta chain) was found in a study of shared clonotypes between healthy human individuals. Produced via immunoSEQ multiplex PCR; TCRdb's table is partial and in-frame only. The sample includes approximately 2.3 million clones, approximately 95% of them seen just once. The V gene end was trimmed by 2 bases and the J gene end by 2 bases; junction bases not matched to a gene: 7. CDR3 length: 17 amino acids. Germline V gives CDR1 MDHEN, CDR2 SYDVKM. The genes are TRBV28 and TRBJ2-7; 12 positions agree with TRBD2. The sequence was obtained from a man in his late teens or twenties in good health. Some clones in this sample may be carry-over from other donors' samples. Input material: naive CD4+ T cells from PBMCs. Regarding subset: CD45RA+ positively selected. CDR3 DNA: TGTGCCAGCAGTTTAGGCCTAGCGGGAGGGACCCCCTACGAGCAGTACTTC. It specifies CASSLGLAGGTPYEQYF.